These 30 T cell receptor beta chains were all obtained from the same sample, sequenced in a study of cytomegalovirus exposure and HLA in healthy donors. Primers for the PCR totalled 60 Vbeta and 13 Jbeta. Sequencing used immunoSEQ multiplex PCR; TCRdb keeps in-frame clones, though not all of them. This table has roughly 130,000 clones, roughly three fifths appearing once. Sequenced input: PBMCs. All receptors derive from a woman aged 55-69 years in good health and CMV-seronegative.

The V call is TRBV6-5, the J call TRBJ1-3, with a tentative D call TRBD1 (6 bases). The V gene's germline CDR1 is MNHEY and CDR2 SVGAGI. The V end was cut by 2 bases, the J end by 2 bases, with 10 bases between. The length of the CDR3 is 15 residues. The CDR3 loop is CASSYREGAGNTIYF. In DNA form, the CDR3 reads TGTGCCAGCAGTTACAGGGAGGGGGCTGGAAACACCATATATTTT.

The chain joins TRBV6-1 to TRBJ2-1, with a weak D call TRBD2 (5 bases). Germline CDR1 reads MNHNS; CDR2 reads SASEGT. This CDR3 region has 14 residues. V lost 4 bases and J lost 9, with 16 bases in between. In nucleotides, the CDR3 is TGTGCCAGCAGTGGGAGGTCGGGGTCGAGTGAGCAGTTCTTC. It yields the protein CASSGRSGSSEQFF.

This clone was seen once. The chain employs TRBV7-2 and TRBJ2-1, with 7 bases lining up with TRBD2. V lost 0 bases to trimming and J lost 5 bases; unmatched junction nucleotides: 4. The CDR3 extends over 15 amino acids. The germline V gene encodes CDR1 SGHTA and CDR2 FQGNSA. As DNA, the CDR3 is TGTGCCAGCAGCTTAGCGGGGGGGATCCACAATGAGCAGTTCTTC. It translates to CASSLAGGIHNEQFF.

J is TRBJ2-3 and V is TRBV28, with TRBD2 identical over 7 bases. The V segment lost 1 base and the J segment 4 bases; nucleotides outside the gene matches: 14. CDR1 MDHEN and CDR2 SYDVKM come from the germline V gene. The CDR3 is 18 residues long. The CDR3 protein is CASSLFPLRGGSADTQYF. DNA for the CDR3: TGTGCCAGCAGTTTATTTCCCCTGAGGGGCGGGAGTGCAGATACGCAGTATTTT.

This clone was observed once. The rearrangement joins TRBV2 to TRBJ2-3, with 10 bases that match TRBD2. CDR1 is SNHLY and CDR2 is FYNNEI in the germline V gene. Germline trimming cut 4 bases from V and 3 bases from J; bases unmatched to any gene: 4. The CDR3 consists of 15 residues. The CDR3 loop is CASSARTSGTDTQYF. The CDR3, as DNA: TGTGCCAGCAGTGCACGGACTAGCGGTACAGATACGCAGTATTTT.

The gene calls are TRBV4-1 and TRBJ2-1; TRBD2 aligns across 14 bases. V shed 4 bases and J 2 bases; nucleotides not matched to a gene: 7. The germline V gene has CDR1 MGHRA and CDR2 YSYEKL. The CDR3 consists of 18 residues. In nucleotides, the CDR3 is TGCGCCAGCAGCCGCGGACTAGCGGGAGGATCCACCTACAATGAGCAGTTCTTC. Amino acid sequence: CASSRGLAGGSTYNEQFF.

The chain uses TRBV18 and TRBJ1-1; no reliable D call. CDR1 and CDR2 from the germline V gene are KGHSH and LQKENI. The CDR3 sequence is 11 residues long. V lost 5 bases and J lost 4, with 5 bases in between. The CDR3 DNA sequence: TGTGCCAGCTCAGCGAGCACTGAAGCTTTCTTT. As protein: CASSASTEAFF.

The chain is built from TRBV6-5 and TRBJ2-3; TRBD2 agrees at 11 bases. CDR1 is MNHEY and CDR2 is SVGAGI in the germline V gene. The CDR3 contains 15 residues. V was clipped by 7 bases and J by 2 bases; unmatched bases: 5. DNA for the CDR3: TGTGCCAGCACGACTAGCGGGGCGATCACAGATACGCAGTATTTT. Encoded protein: CASTTSGAITDTQYF.

This clone was counted once. The chain employs TRBV7-2 and TRBJ1-1; the match to TRBD1 covers 11 bases. Germline trimming cut 2 bases from V and 4 bases from J; bases unmatched to any gene: 3. There are 15 residues in the CDR3. Germline V lookup: CDR1 SGHTA, CDR2 FQGNSA. The CDR3 protein is CASSLTGTGGTEAFF. Here the CDR3 DNA reads TGTGCCAGCAGCTTAACCGGGACAGGGGGCACTGAAGCTTTCTTT.

The chain's CDR3 is CASSPTGSSGNEQFF. In DNA, the CDR3 is TGCGCCAGCAGCCCGACAGGGTCCTCTGGGAATGAGCAGTTCTTC. The V gene is TRBV5-1, the J gene TRBJ2-1; 7 nucleotides align to TRBD1. Looked up from germline, CDR1 is SGHRS and CDR2 is YFSETQ. The CDR3 runs 15 residues. Trimming removed 4 bases from V and 7 bases from J; junction bases left unmatched: 11.

This chain joins TRBV9 and TRBJ1-2, with 11 bases that match TRBD1. The CDR3 consists of 17 residues. Per the germline V gene, CDR1 is SGDLS and CDR2 is YYNGEE. The V and J ends lost 3 bases and 3 bases, in that order; junction bases with no gene match: 10. CDR3 region: CASSGTGTGGSHYGYTF. The CDR3 bases are TGTGCCAGCAGCGGGACCGGGACAGGGGGTAGTCACTATGGCTACACCTTC. The full variable domain, completed using reference TRBV9 and TRBJ1-2, is DSGVTQTPKHLITATGQRVTLRCSPRSGDLSVYWYQQSLDQGLQFLIQYYNGEERAKGNILERFSAQQFPDLHSELNLSSLELGDSALYFCASSGTGTGGSHYGYTFGSGTRLTVV.

This clone was picked up a small number of times. The chain has TRBV7-6 and TRBJ1-3; D might be TRBD1 (6 bases). V was shortened by 2 bases and J by 0 bases, with 14 bases between the two germline ends. CDR3 size: 17 residues. Germline-derived CDR1 and CDR2 are SGHVS and FNYEAQ. CDR3 DNA: TGTGCCAGCAGCTTACAACAGGGTCGAAGCTCTGGAAACACCATATATTTT. The encoded protein is CASSLQQGRSSGNTIYF.

This clone was found a few times. The V call is TRBV9, the J call TRBJ1-3; 8 bases agree with TRBD1. The CDR3 spans 16 residues. V was pared by 2 bases and J by 3 bases, with 7 bases of the junction left unmatched. The germline V gene has CDR1 SGDLS and CDR2 YYNGEE. The CDR3 here is CASSVLSDRVGNTIYF. CDR3 sequence (DNA): TGTGCCAGCAGCGTCCTCTCGGACAGGGTTGGAAACACCATATATTTT.

V and J are TRBV7-9 and TRBJ1-1, with D possibly TRBD1 on 6 matching bases. The germline gives CDR1 SEHNR, CDR2 FQNEAQ (reference sequence). V was shortened by 4 bases and J by 4 bases, with 13 bases between the two germline ends. This CDR3 is built from 14 residues. CDR3 coding DNA: TGTGCCAGCAGCTACAGGGCGGTTGGCACTGAAGCTTTCTTT. Its translation is CASSYRAVGTEAFF.

This chain joins TRBV19 and TRBJ1-1; unclear D gene. Deletions cut 6 bases from V and 1 base from J, with 18 bases between. The length of the CDR3 is 16 residues. Germline CDR1 and CDR2: LNHDA and SQIVND (reference sequence). The CDR3 region is CASSRLARSRNTEAFF. CDR3 coding DNA: TGTGCCAGTAGCCGGTTGGCGAGGTCGAGGAACACTGAAGCTTTCTTT.

As for this clone: Mismatch with germline at one junction end may stem from a read error. The rearrangement uses TRBV7-9 and TRBJ2-7, with D perhaps TRBD2 (6 bases). The CDR3 consists of 14 residues. The germline CDR1 and CDR2 sequences are SEHNR and FQNEAQ (reference sequence). Written as DNA, the CDR3 is TGTTCCAGCAGCATGCGGGACGTATCCTACGAGCAGTACTTC. It specifies CSSSMRDVSYEQYF.

The chain couples TRBV7-2 to TRBJ2-7; TRBD2 agrees at 11 bases. There are 16 residues in the CDR3. V trimming: 5 bases; J trimming: 5 bases; junction bases outside the gene matches: 11. Germline CDR1 SGHTA, CDR2 FQGNSA. The CDR3 nucleotides are TGTGCCAGCAGCCCTTTTCTAGCGGGAGGTAGAAACGAGCAGTACTTC. Translated: CASSPFLAGGRNEQYF.

This chain joins TRBV28 and TRBJ2-5; 10 positions agree with TRBD1. The V gene's germline CDR1 is MDHEN and CDR2 SYDVKM. The CDR3 is made up of 16 amino acids. Germline trimming cut 5 bases from V and 1 base from J; bases unmatched to any gene: 7. CDR3 nucleotide sequence: TGTGCCAGCAGTCAGGACAGGGGGGGGTCCCAAGAGACCCAGTACTTC. Protein product: CASSQDRGGSQETQYF.

The rearrangement joins TRBV6-5 to TRBJ2-3; 11 bases map to TRBD2. Germline CDR1 reads MNHEY; CDR2 reads SVGAGI. The ends lost 7 bases at V and 5 bases at J; junction bases unmatched: 8. The CDR3 contains 15 residues. In nucleotides, the CDR3 is TGTGCCAGCAACCCCACCGGGACTAGCGGAGATACGCAGTATTTT. It codes for CASNPTGTSGDTQYF.

The chain joins TRBV7-2 to TRBJ1-4; D not certain. This CDR3 comprises 13 residues. Germline loops: CDR1 SGHTA, CDR2 FQGNSA. V lost 0 bases to trimming and J lost 8 bases, with 7 bases between them. CDR3: CASSLAHREKLFF. CDR3 sequence (DNA): TGTGCCAGCAGCTTAGCGCACAGAGAAAAACTGTTTTTT.

In this sample, this clone turned up a few times. The rearrangement uses TRBV6-6 and TRBJ2-7; 11 bases are a match to TRBD1. In germline, CDR1 is MNHNY, CDR2 SVGAGI (reference sequence). V lost 0 bases, J lost 7 bases, and 5 bases stayed unmatched. The CDR3 is 15 residues long. CDR3 in DNA: TGTGCCAGCAGTTACTCCCGGGACAGGGGGAGGGAGCAGTACTTC. Translated: CASSYSRDRGREQYF.

The chain carries TRBV5-1 and TRBJ2-7, with D possibly being TRBD2 (5 bases). The CDR3 has 13 residues. V dropped 0 bases and J dropped 3 bases, with 7 bases sitting between them. Per the germline V gene, CDR1 is SGHRS and CDR2 is YFSETQ. CDR3 sequence reads: CASSLDRGYEQYF. The CDR3 DNA reads TGCGCCAGCAGCTTGGATCGGGGCTACGAGCAGTACTTC.

This clone was seen more than once but under ten times. V and J are TRBV5-6 and TRBJ2-2; D is uncertain. The CDR3 consists of 14 residues. Deletions cut 3 bases from V and 6 bases from J, with 12 bases between. The germline V gene has CDR1 SGHDT and CDR2 YYEEEE. In DNA form, the CDR3 reads TGTGCCAGCAGCTCCCAACTATATCCCGGGGAGCTGTTTTTT. As protein: CASSSQLYPGELFF.

The rearrangement joins TRBV28 to TRBJ1-3; TRBD1 matches 7 bases. The CDR3 covers 16 residues. The trim removed 6 bases at V and 0 bases at J, leaving 8 bases unmatched. CDR1 MDHEN and CDR2 SYDVKM come from the germline V gene. The CDR3 loop reads CASRVKGQRSGNTIYF. For the CDR3, the DNA is TGTGCCAGCAGGGTAAAGGGACAGCGCTCTGGAAACACCATATATTTT.

The chain joins TRBV6-4 to TRBJ2-1; 7 positions match TRBD2. CDR1 and CDR2 (germline): MRHNA, SNTAGT. With 6 bases clipped from V and 5 bases from J, the junction kept 7 bases outside the gene matches. CDR3 length: 14 amino acids. Written as DNA, the CDR3 is TGTGCCAGCAGAAATCTCGGGGGGAACAATGAGCAGTTCTTC. Amino acids: CASRNLGGNNEQFF.

The chain recombines TRBV6-6 with TRBJ1-1; D perhaps matches TRBD1 (6 bases). V was cut by 5 bases and J by 4 bases, with 14 bases left in between. This CDR3 contains 14 residues. Per the germline V gene, CDR1 is MNHNY and CDR2 is SVGAGI (reference sequence). The chain's CDR3 is CASSKLTGFTEAFF. The DNA of the CDR3 is TGTGCCAGCAGTAAATTAACAGGGTTCACTGAAGCTTTCTTT.

The rearrangement joins TRBV5-1 to TRBJ2-3; 9 nucleotides align to TRBD2. Germline trimming cut 1 base from V and 1 base from J; bases unmatched to any gene: 1. The CDR3 is 15 residues long. From germline, CDR1 is SGHRS and CDR2 YFSETQ. The CDR3 loop is CASSLKRGGTDTQYF. Written as DNA, the CDR3 is TGCGCCAGCAGCTTGAAGCGGGGGGGCACAGATACGCAGTATTTT. The variable domain in full, with the rest retrieved from reference TRBV5-1 and TRBJ2-3, is KAGVTQTPRYLIKTRGQQVTLSCSPISGHRSVSWYQQTPGQGLQFLFEYFSETQRNKGNFPGRFSGRQFSNSRSEMNVSTLELGDSALYLCASSLKRGGTDTQYFGPGTRLTVL.

The V and J genes are TRBV5-4 and TRBJ2-2, with D tentatively TRBD2 (6 bases). CDR1 is SGHNT and CDR2 is YYREEE in the germline V gene (reference sequence). V lost 2 bases to trimming and J lost 5 bases, with 16 bases between them. The CDR3 loop spans 16 amino acids. CDR3 residues: CASSFERAQRTGELFF. In DNA form, the CDR3 reads TGTGCCAGCAGCTTCGAGCGGGCTCAACGGACCGGGGAGCTGTTTTTT.

The rearrangement joins TRBV29-1 to TRBJ2-3; D is uncertain. The CDR3 covers 12 residues. V dropped 4 bases and J dropped 5 bases, with 10 bases sitting between them. The germline gives CDR1 SQVTM, CDR2 ANQGSEA. CDR3 in DNA: TGCAGCGTTGTGGCAGGTAGAGATACGCAGTATTTT. Its protein product is CSVVAGRDTQYF.

V is TRBV27 and J is TRBJ2-7, with no clear D. This CDR3 comprises 14 residues. The germline gives CDR1 MNHEY, CDR2 SMNVEV (reference sequence). V was shortened by 5 bases and J by 0 bases, with 11 bases between the two germline ends. The CDR3 spells CASSPRRFSYEQYF. The CDR3, as DNA: TGTGCCAGCAGTCCAAGGCGGTTCTCCTACGAGCAGTACTTC.